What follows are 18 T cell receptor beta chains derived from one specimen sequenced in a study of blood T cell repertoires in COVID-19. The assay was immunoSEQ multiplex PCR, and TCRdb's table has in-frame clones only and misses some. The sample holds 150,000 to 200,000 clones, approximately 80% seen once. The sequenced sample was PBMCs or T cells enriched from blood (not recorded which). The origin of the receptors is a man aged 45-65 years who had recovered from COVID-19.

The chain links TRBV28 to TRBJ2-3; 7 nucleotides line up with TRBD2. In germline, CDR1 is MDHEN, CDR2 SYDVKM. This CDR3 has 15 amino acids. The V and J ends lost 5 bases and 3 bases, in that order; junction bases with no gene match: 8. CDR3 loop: CASSRPWGGTDTQYF. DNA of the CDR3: TGTGCCAGCAGTCGGCCGTGGGGGGGGACAGATACGCAGTATTTT.

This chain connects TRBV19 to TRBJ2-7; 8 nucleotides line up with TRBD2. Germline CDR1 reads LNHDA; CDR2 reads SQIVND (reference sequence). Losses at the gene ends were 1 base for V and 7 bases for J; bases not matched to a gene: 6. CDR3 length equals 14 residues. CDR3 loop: CASSIVEGTSEQYF. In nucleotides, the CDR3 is TGTGCCAGTAGTATAGTTGAAGGGACTAGTGAGCAGTACTTC.

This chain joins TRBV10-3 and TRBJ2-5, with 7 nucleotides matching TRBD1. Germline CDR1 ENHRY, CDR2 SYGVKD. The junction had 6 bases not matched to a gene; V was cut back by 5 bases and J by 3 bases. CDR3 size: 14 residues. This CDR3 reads CAISKDRQKETQYF. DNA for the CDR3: TGTGCCATCAGTAAGGACAGGCAAAAAGAGACCCAGTACTTC.

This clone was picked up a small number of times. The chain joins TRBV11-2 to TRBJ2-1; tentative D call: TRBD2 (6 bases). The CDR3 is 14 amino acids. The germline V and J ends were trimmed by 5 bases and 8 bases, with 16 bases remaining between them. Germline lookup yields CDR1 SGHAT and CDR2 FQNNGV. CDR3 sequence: CASSPILGGDEQFF. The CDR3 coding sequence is TGTGCCAGCAGCCCCATTCTGGGGGGTGATGAGCAGTTCTTC.

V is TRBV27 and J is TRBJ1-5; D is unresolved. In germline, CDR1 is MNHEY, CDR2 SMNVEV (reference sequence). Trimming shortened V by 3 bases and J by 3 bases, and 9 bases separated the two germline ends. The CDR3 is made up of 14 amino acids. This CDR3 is CASSFSGPNQPQHF. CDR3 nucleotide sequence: TGTGCCAGCAGTTTCAGCGGGCCCAATCAGCCCCAGCATTTT.

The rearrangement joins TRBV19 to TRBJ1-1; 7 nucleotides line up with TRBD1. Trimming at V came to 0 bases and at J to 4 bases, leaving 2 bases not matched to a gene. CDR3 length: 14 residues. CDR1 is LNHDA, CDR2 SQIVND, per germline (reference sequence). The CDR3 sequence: CASSIETGTTEAFF. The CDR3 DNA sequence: TGTGCCAGTAGTATAGAGACAGGGACCACTGAAGCTTTCTTT.

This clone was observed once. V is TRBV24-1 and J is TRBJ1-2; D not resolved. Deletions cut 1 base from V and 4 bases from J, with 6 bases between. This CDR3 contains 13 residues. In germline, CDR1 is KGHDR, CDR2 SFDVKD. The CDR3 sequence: CATSDFVGYGYTF. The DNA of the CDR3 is TGTGCCACCAGTGATTTTGTCGGCTATGGCTACACCTTC.

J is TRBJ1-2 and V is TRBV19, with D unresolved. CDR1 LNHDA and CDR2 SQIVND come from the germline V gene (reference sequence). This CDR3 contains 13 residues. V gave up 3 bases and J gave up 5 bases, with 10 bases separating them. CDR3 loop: CASSMNGPYGYTF. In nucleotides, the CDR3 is TGTGCCAGTAGTATGAATGGGCCTTATGGCTACACCTTC. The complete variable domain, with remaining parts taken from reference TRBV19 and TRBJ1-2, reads DGGITQSPKYLFRKEGQNVTLSCEQNLNHDAMYWYRQDPGQGLRLIYYSQIVNDFQKGDIAEGYSVSREKKESFPLTVTSAQKNPTAFYLCASSMNGPYGYTFGSGTRLTVV.

In DNA, the CDR3 is TGTGCCAGCAGCCCTGGGGGGAGTGAAAAACTGTTTTTT. Translation: CASSPGGSEKLFF. The chain joins TRBV5-4 to TRBJ1-4, with a possible D match to TRBD1 (5 bases). The CDR3 covers 13 residues. Germline-derived CDR1 and CDR2 are SGHNT and YYREEE (reference sequence). V was clipped by 4 bases and J by 7 bases, with 11 bases between them.

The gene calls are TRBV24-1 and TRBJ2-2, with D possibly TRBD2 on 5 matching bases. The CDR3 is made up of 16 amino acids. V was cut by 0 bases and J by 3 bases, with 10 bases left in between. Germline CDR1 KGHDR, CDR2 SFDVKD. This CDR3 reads CATSDLQAADTGELFF. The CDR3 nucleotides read TGTGCCACCAGTGATTTGCAAGCGGCGGACACCGGGGAGCTGTTTTTT.

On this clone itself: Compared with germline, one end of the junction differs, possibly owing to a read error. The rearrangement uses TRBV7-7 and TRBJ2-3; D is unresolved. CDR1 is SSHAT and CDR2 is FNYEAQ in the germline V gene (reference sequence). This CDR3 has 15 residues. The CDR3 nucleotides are TGTGCTAGCAGCCTGACACGTTCAAGCACAGATACGCAGTATTTT. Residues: CASSLTRSSTDTQYF.

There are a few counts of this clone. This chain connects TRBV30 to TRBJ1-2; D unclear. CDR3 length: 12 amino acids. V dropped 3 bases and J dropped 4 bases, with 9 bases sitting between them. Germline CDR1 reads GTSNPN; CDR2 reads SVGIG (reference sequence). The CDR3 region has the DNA TGTGCCTGGAGCCGGGGTGGCTATGGCTACACCTTC. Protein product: CAWSRGGYGYTF.

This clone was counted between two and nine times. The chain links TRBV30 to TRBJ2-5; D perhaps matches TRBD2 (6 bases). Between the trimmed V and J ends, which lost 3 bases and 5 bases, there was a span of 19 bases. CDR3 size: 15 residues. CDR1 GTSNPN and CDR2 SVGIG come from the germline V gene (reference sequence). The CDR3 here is CAWSTRTLGGETQYF. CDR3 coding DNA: TGTGCCTGGAGCACCAGGACCCTTGGGGGGGAGACCCAGTACTTC. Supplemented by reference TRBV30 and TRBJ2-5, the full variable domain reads SQTIHQWPATLVQPVGSPLSLECTVEGTSNPNLYWYRQAAGRGLQLLFYSVGIGQISSEVPQNLSASRPQDRQFILSSKKLLLSDSGFYLCAWSTRTLGGETQYFGPGTRLLVL.

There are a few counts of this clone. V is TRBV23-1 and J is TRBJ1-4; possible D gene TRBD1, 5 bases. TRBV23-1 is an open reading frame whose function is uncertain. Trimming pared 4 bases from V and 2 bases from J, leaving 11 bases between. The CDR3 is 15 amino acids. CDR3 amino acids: CASSRHGGTNEKLFF. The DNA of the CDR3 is TGCGCCAGCAGTCGCCACGGGGGTACTAATGAAAAACTGTTTTTT.

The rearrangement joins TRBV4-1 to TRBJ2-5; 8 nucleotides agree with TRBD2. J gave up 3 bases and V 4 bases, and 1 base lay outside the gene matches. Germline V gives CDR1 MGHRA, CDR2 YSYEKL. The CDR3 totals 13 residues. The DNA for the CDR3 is TGCGCCAGCAGCCCGGGACTAGAAGAGACCCAGTACTTC. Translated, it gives CASSPGLEETQYF.

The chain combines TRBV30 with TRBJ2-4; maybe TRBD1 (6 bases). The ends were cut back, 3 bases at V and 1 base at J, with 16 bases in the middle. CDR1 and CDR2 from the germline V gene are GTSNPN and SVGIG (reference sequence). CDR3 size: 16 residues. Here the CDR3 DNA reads TGTGCCTGGAGCCGGCGGTTGGGGGCGGCCAAAAACATTCAGTACTTC. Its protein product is CAWSRRLGAAKNIQYF.

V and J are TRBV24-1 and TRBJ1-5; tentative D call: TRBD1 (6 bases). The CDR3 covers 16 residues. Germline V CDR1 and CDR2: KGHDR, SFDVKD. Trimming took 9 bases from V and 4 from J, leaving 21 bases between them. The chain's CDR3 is CATLGWWGRINQPQHF. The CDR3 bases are TGTGCCACCTTGGGTTGGTGGGGGCGCATTAATCAGCCCCAGCATTTT.

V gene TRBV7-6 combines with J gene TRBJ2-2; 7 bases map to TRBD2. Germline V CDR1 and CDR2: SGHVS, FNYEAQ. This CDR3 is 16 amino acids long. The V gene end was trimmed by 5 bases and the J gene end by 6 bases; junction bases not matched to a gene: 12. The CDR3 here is CASSPSLGAGPGELFF. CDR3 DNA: TGTGCCAGCAGCCCATCCCTGGGAGCGGGGCCCGGGGAGCTGTTTTTT.